The 17 T cell receptor beta chains in this list originate from one sample, sequenced in a study of CD8+ T cells in alopecia areata. TCR sequencing used cDNA made by reverse transcription of extracted RNA. The table came from immunoSEQ multiplex PCR; TCRdb's copy has only in-frame clones and leaves some out. The table shows 150,000 to 200,000 clones, with about 47% occurring only once. Noted treatment: oral pan-JAK inhibitor, 5-10 mg twice daily. The sequenced sample was CD8+ T cells sorted from blood, obtained at week 52, from a patient treated with tofacitinib. The receptors derive from a human donor with alopecia areata.

There are a few counts of this clone. The gene calls are TRBV27 and TRBJ2-7, with D possibly matching TRBD1 (6 bases). The CDR3 has 13 residues. The germline CDR1 and CDR2 sequences are MNHEY and SMNVEV (reference sequence). V lost 2 bases and J 4 bases, leaving 9 bases between the germline ends. The CDR3 loop is CASSLQGGYEQYF. The CDR3 DNA sequence: TGTGCCAGCAGTTTACAAGGGGGTTACGAGCAGTACTTC.

J is TRBJ1-4 and V is TRBV30; D possibly corresponds to TRBD1 (5 bases). This CDR3 spans 13 amino acids. Germline V gives CDR1 GTSNPN, CDR2 SVGIG (reference sequence). The CDR3 here is CGGRSGGVEKLFF. The CDR3 DNA sequence: TGTGGAGGGAGGTCCGGGGGTGTTGAAAAACTGTTTTTT. The full variable domain, with the rest looked up from reference TRBV30 and TRBJ1-4, is SQTIHQWPATLVQPVGSPLSLECTVEGTSNPNLYWYRQAAGRGLQLLFYSVGIGQISSEVPQNLSASRPQDRQFILSSKKLLLSDSGFYLCGGRSGGVEKLFFGSGTQLSVL.

The chain joins TRBV6-5 to TRBJ1-5; D gene unclear. The CDR3 contains 14 residues. Germline CDR1 MNHEY, CDR2 SVGAGI. The V end lost 0 bases, the J end lost 3 bases, and 6 bases lay between the germline ends. In DNA, the CDR3 is TGTGCCAGCAGTTACTCGCTCTTCAATCAGCCCCAGCATTTT. This encodes CASSYSLFNQPQHF.

The V gene is TRBV19, the J gene TRBJ1-2; the D gene is possibly TRBD1 (6 bases). The germline V gene has CDR1 LNHDA and CDR2 SQIVND (reference sequence). The CDR3 runs to 11 residues. Trimming cost V 11 bases and J 6 bases, with 13 bases left between them. CDR3 sequence reads: CAATGGHGYTF. The CDR3 nucleotides read TGTGCCGCGACAGGAGGACATGGCTACACCTTC.

The chain carries TRBV6-5 and TRBJ1-1, with a tentative D call TRBD1 (5 bases). The CDR3 is 14 residues long. The germline gives CDR1 MNHEY, CDR2 SVGAGI. Trimming pared 0 bases from V and 6 bases from J, leaving 11 bases between. The CDR3 DNA reads TGTGCCAGCAGTTACTCGGGTCAGGGTCCTGAAGCTTTCTTT. Its protein is CASSYSGQGPEAFF.

V is TRBV5-4 and J is TRBJ2-2; D is ambiguous. From germline, CDR1 is SGHNT and CDR2 YYREEE (reference sequence). This CDR3 spans 14 amino acids. Trimming took off 4 bases at V and 3 bases at J, with 10 bases between the two ends. The CDR3 nucleotides are TGTGCCAGCAGCCAAGAAATGGACACCGGGGAGCTGTTTTTT. Translated: CASSQEMDTGELFF.

The rearrangement joins TRBV23-1 to TRBJ2-5; TRBD1 aligns across 9 bases. TRBV23-1 is an ORF, with its function uncertain. This CDR3 is 17 amino acids long. The V segment lost 3 bases and the J segment 5 bases; nucleotides outside the gene matches: 13. The CDR3 loop is CASSHFSPGQGRETQYF. The CDR3 nucleotides read TGCGCCAGCAGTCACTTTTCGCCGGGACAGGGTCGCGAGACCCAGTACTTC.

This clone was counted a few times. The chain carries TRBV15 and TRBJ1-6; the D is unclear. CDR1 is LNHNV, CDR2 YYDKDF, per germline (reference sequence). V lost 8 bases, J lost 4 bases, and 9 bases lay in between. The CDR3 loop spans 13 amino acids. The CDR3 nucleotides are TGTGCCACCGCGTCGGGTTATAATTCACCCCTCCACTTT. Amino acid sequence: CATASGYNSPLHF.

This chain joins TRBV29-1 and TRBJ1-4; D is perhaps TRBD1 (5 bases). The V end was cut by 6 bases, the J end by 8 bases, with 19 bases between. Germline lookup yields CDR1 SQVTM and CDR2 ANQGSEA. The CDR3 has 14 amino acids. CDR3 in DNA: TGCAGCGTACAGCCCACCAGCGGGGCCGAAAAACTGTTTTTT. Amino acid sequence: CSVQPTSGAEKLFF.

The genes are TRBV19 and TRBJ2-2; D remains ambiguous. Germline V gene lookup returns CDR1 LNHDA and CDR2 SQIVND (reference sequence). This CDR3 spans 11 amino acids. Trimming left V 7 bases short and J 7 bases short, with 7 bases between. The CDR3 region is CASTTFGELFF. CDR3 bases: TGTGCCAGTACCACTTTCGGGGAGCTGTTTTTT.

The chain employs TRBV2 and TRBJ2-7; the D is unclear. V lost 4 bases to trimming and J lost 2 bases, with 6 bases between them. Germline V gives CDR1 SNHLY, CDR2 FYNNEI. The length of the CDR3 is 12 residues. The CDR3 nucleotides are TGTGCCAGCAGTGTTCAGGCCTACGAGCAGTACTTC. It yields the protein CASSVQAYEQYF.

This sequence joins TRBV30 and TRBJ2-1; 7 bases agree with TRBD1. Losses at the gene ends were 7 bases for V and 8 bases for J; bases not matched to a gene: 11. The CDR3 covers 13 residues. Germline CDR1 GTSNPN, CDR2 SVGIG (reference sequence). CDR3 sequence: CAYLDRTSDEQFF. The CDR3 DNA sequence: TGTGCCTATTTGGACAGGACTTCGGATGAGCAGTTCTTC.

The V and J genes are TRBV6-5 and TRBJ1-6, with D possibly TRBD1 on 5 matching bases. Germline values: CDR1 MNHEY, CDR2 SVGAGI. This CDR3 comprises 14 residues. V was pared by 2 bases and J by 8 bases, with 10 bases between. In DNA form, the CDR3 reads TGTGCCAGCAGTTACGGCCAGGGTTATTCACCCCTCCACTTT. This codes for CASSYGQGYSPLHF.

V usage is TRBV10-3 and J usage is TRBJ2-7, with a possible D match to TRBD1 (5 bases). This CDR3 region has 14 residues. With 2 bases removed from V and 0 bases from J, the gap between germline ends came to 8 bases. The V gene's germline CDR1 is ENHRY and CDR2 SYGVKD. The CDR3 nucleotides are TGTGCCATCAGTGAGCACAGGAGCTCCTACGAGCAGTACTTC. This sequence encodes CAISEHRSSYEQYF.

The sample holds a few counts of this clone. The chain recombines TRBV27 with TRBJ1-5; D not resolved. Trimming removed 3 bases from V and 4 bases from J, with 7 bases in between. CDR1 and CDR2 (germline): MNHEY, SMNVEV (reference sequence). This CDR3 contains 13 residues. This CDR3 is CASSLNANQPQHF. CDR3 bases: TGTGCCAGCAGTTTGAACGCGAATCAGCCCCAGCATTTT.

This clone has only a few counts. This chain uses TRBV4-1 with TRBJ2-5; D possibly matches TRBD1 or TRBD2 (6 bases each). The V end lost 4 bases, the J end lost 5 bases, and 17 bases lay between the germline ends. The CDR3 covers 15 residues. The germline V gene encodes CDR1 MGHRA and CDR2 YSYEKL. The CDR3 protein is CASSPAQGRRETQYF. CDR3 bases: TGCGCCAGCAGCCCCGCGCAGGGGAGGAGGGAGACCCAGTACTTC.

This clone was counted between two and nine times. The chain is built from TRBV11-2 and TRBJ2-3; maybe TRBD1 (5 bases). Between the trimmed V and J ends, which lost 2 bases and 2 bases, there was a span of 11 bases. Germline V gene data show CDR1 as SGHAT and CDR2 as FQNNGV. CDR3 size: 15 residues. CDR3 in amino acids: CASSLLGRFTDTQYF. The CDR3 region has the DNA TGTGCCAGCAGCTTATTGGGGCGATTCACAGATACGCAGTATTTT. Using reference TRBV11-2 and TRBJ2-3 for the parts outside the CDR3, the full variable domain is EAGVAQSPRYKIIEKRQSVAFWCNPISGHATLYWYQQILGQGPKLLIQFQNNGVVDDSQLPKDRFSAERLKGVDSTLKIQPAKLEDSAVYLCASSLLGRFTDTQYFGPGTRLTVL.